What follows describes a single TCR beta chain. The data were obtained in a study of blood T cell repertoires in COVID-19. V gave up 0 bases and J gave up 3 bases; unmatched junction bases: 11. CDR1 is WNHNN and CDR2 is SYGVQD in the germline V gene (reference sequence). The length of the CDR3 is 18 residues. In the authors' workflow: Reference gene primer amplification gave nucleated cell count estimates. TCRdb keeps only in-frame clones here, not all; method: immunoSEQ multiplex PCR. V and J calls and clone size come straight from that table; D and trimming were deduced from the DNA. The table records about 130,000 clones, 86% of them present only once.

The chain recombines TRBV10-1 with TRBJ2-4; 7 positions agree with TRBD2. This TCR was recovered from a human donor in a cohort sampled during active COVID-19. The sequencing input was peripheral blood. The DNA for the CDR3 is TGCGCCAGCAGTGAGTCGATATATCCCACTAGCGACAAAAACATTCAGTACTTC. Translating gives CASSESIYPTSDKNIQYF.